This T cell receptor beta chain emerged from a study of cytomegalovirus exposure and HLA in healthy donors. Study information: From HLA-typed donors, an early data release held tens of millions of unique TCRs. Findings of the study overall: Overall, roughly 150 TCR beta chains were annotated as cytomegalovirus-associated. Specificity for CMV antigens was confirmed in vitro for a few of the CMV-associated chains.

Per germline, CDR1 KGHSH and CDR2 LQKENI. This CDR3 comprises 17 residues. With V trimmed by 4 bases and J by 2 bases, 11 bases remained unmatched. The PCR used 60 Vbeta and 13 Jbeta primers. This table comes from immunoSEQ multiplex PCR, and its TCRdb copy is limited to in-frame clones, with some not included. This table has 100,000 or so clones, about 59% appearing once. This clone was recorded a few times. No antigen is known for it. This receptor was taken from a man younger than 45 in good health and CMV-seropositive. The V and J genes are TRBV18 and TRBJ2-3; TRBD2 matches at 8 bases. Sequences were obtained from PBMCs. The CDR3 DNA sequence: TGTGCCAGCTCACGGGGTATGTTAGCGGGGTCCACAGATACGCAGTATTTT. Translating gives CASSRGMLAGSTDTQYF.